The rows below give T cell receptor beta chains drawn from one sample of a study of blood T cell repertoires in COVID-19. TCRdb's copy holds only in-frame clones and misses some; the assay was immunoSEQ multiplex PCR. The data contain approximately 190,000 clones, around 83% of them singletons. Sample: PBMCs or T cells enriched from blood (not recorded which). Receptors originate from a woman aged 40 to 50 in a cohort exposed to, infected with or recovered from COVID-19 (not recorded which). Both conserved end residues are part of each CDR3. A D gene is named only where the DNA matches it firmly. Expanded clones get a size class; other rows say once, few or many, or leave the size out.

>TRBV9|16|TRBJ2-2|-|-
TGTGCCAGCAGCGTAGGTCTAGCCACGAACACCGGGGAGCTGTTTTTT
CASSVGLATNTGELFF
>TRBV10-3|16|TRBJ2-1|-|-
TGTGCCATCAGTGGGAGCAGGGCGAGCTCCTACAATGAGCAGTTCTTC
CAISGSRASSYNEQFF
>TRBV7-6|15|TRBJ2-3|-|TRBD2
TGTGCCAGCAGCTGGAGTAGCGGGGGCACAGATACGCAGTATTTT
CASSWSSGGTDTQYF
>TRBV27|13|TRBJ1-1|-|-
TGTGCCAGCAGTTCAAGGGGAGGCACTGAAGCTTTCTTT
CASSSRGGTEAFF
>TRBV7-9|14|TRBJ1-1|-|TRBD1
TGTGCCAGCAGCTCGGGACAGACGAACACTGAAGCTTTCTTT
CASSSGQTNTEAFF
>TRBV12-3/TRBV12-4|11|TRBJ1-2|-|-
TGTGCCAGCAGTTTCAGGGGCGGCTACACCTTC
CASSFRGGYTF
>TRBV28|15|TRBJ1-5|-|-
TGTGCCAGCAGTTTATCAGGAGAGAGGGATCAGCCCCAGCATTTT
CASSLSGERDQPQHF
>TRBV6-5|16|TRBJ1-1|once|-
TGTGCCAGCAGTTTGAATTTCCCCGCTCTAACAGCTGAAGCTTTCTTT
CASSLNFPALTAEAFF
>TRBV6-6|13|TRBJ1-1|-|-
TGTGCCAGCAGCCCCAGGGTGGAGACTGAAGCTTTCTTT
CASSPRVETEAFF
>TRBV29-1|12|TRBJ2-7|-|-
TGCAGCGTTGTTGTGGTAGCCTACGAGCAGTACTTC
CSVVVVAYEQYF
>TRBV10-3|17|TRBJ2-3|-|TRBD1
TGTGCCATCAGTAGACATGAACAGGGGGCAGGCACAGATACGCAGTATTTT
CAISRHEQGAGTDTQYF
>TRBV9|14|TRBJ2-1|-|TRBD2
TGTGCCAGCAGCGTAGGAGCGGGAGCGGTTGAGCAGTTCTTC
CASSVGAGAVEQFF
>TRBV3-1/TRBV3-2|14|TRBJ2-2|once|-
TGTGCCAGCAGCCAAGCACATGATACCGGGGAGCTGTTTTTT
CASSQAHDTGELFF
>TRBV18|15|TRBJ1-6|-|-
TGTGCCAGCTCACCTATACGACAGGAAAATTCACCCCTCCACTTT
CASSPIRQENSPLHF
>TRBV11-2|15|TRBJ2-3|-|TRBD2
TGTGCCAGCAGCCCCCACGGGAGGGACGCAGATACGCAGTATTTT
CASSPHGRDADTQYF
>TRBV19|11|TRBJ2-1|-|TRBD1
TGTGCCAGTGGACAGGGCAATGAGCAGTTCTTC
CASGQGNEQFF
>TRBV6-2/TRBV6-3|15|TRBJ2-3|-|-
TGTGCCAGCAGTTTTGGCGGAAGAGGTTCAGATACGCAGTATTTT
CASSFGGRGSDTQYF
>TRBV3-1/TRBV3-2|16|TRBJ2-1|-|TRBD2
TGTGCCAGCAGCCAAGAACCTAGCGGGAGCTACAATGAGCAGTTCTTC
CASSQEPSGSYNEQFF